These 17 T cell receptor beta chains originate from one sample sequenced in a study of T cell changes during pregnancy in multiple sclerosis. Measured with immunoSEQ multiplex PCR; TCRdb has only the in-frame clones, and not every one. The sample yields some 100,000 clones, 85% to 95% seen once. Here the sequenced sample was peripheral blood, taken before pregnancy. Receptors originate from a female donor with multiple sclerosis, enrolled in a pregnancy study.

This clone occurred once. The chain links TRBV11-2 to TRBJ2-2; possible D gene TRBD2, 6 bases. V was trimmed by 5 bases and J by 4 bases, leaving 11 bases between them. Germline CDR1 and CDR2: SGHAT and FQNNGV. The CDR3 spans 14 residues. The CDR3 loop reads CASSATSPTGELFF. In DNA, the CDR3 is TGTGCCAGCAGCGCGACTAGTCCCACCGGGGAGCTGTTTTTT.

The chain has TRBV27 and TRBJ2-7, with D perhaps matching TRBD1 (6 bases). The V gene lost 6 bases and the J gene lost 2 bases, with 14 bases spanning the gap. Looked up from germline, CDR1 is MNHEY and CDR2 is SMNVEV (reference sequence). This CDR3 contains 14 residues. For the CDR3, the DNA is TGTGCCAGCAGAAACAGGGAGTTTCCCTACGAGCAGTACTTC. Its translation: CASRNREFPYEQYF.

The CDR3 is CASSLGAGGGGYTF. As DNA, the CDR3 is TGTGCCAGCAGCTTAGGAGCGGGGGGCGGTGGCTACACCTTC. V is TRBV7-6 and J is TRBJ1-2; TRBD1 might be the D (6 bases). The CDR3 has 14 amino acids. Germline V lookup: CDR1 SGHVS, CDR2 FNYEAQ. Trimming left V 1 base short and J 7 bases short, with 13 bases between.

The chain has TRBV5-1 and TRBJ1-1; 9 bases align to TRBD1. There are 15 residues in the CDR3. Germline V gene sequence: CDR1 SGHRS, CDR2 YFSETQ. The trim removed 2 bases at V and 2 bases at J, leaving 4 bases unmatched. The CDR3: CASSLQGATNTEAFF. Written as DNA, the CDR3 is TGCGCCAGCAGCTTACAGGGGGCAACAAACACTGAAGCTTTCTTT.

The chain joins TRBV28 to TRBJ2-5; maybe TRBD2 (6 bases). The germline gives CDR1 MDHEN, CDR2 SYDVKM. V was clipped by 1 base and J by 3 bases, with 12 bases between them. The CDR3 covers 15 residues. CDR3 nucleotide sequence: TGTGCCAGCAGTTTATCGTTCGGAGGGGAAGAGACCCAGTACTTC. Amino acids: CASSLSFGGEETQYF.

This clone was seen once. V is TRBV27 and J is TRBJ2-7; the match to TRBD2 covers 11 bases. The trim removed 4 bases at V and 3 bases at J, leaving 5 bases unmatched. Germline V lookup: CDR1 MNHEY, CDR2 SMNVEV (reference sequence). This CDR3 comprises 15 residues. The CDR3 bases are TGTGCCAGCAGTTCGGGACTAGCGGCAGGCTACGAGCAGTACTTC. This translates into CASSSGLAAGYEQYF.

The rearrangement joins TRBV11-1 to TRBJ2-7; 8 bases agree with TRBD1. This CDR3 region has 14 residues. CDR1 and CDR2 (germline): SGHAT, FQDESV (reference sequence). V shed 5 bases and J 5 bases; nucleotides not matched to a gene: 8. CDR3 coding DNA: TGTGCCAGCAGCCCGGGGACAGGAGTAAACGAGCAGTACTTC. It yields the protein CASSPGTGVNEQYF.

This rearrangement joins TRBV2 to TRBJ2-1, with a tentative D call TRBD2 (6 bases). The CDR3 runs 14 residues. Trimming removed 9 bases from V and 0 bases from J, with 12 bases in between. The germline gives CDR1 SNHLY, CDR2 FYNNEI. Written as DNA, the CDR3 is TGTGCCAGAAGCGGGTCAGACTCCTACAATGAGCAGTTCTTC. Translating it yields CARSGSDSYNEQFF.

The J gene is TRBJ1-2, the V gene TRBV5-6, with a weak D call TRBD1 (5 bases). Per the germline V gene, CDR1 is SGHDT and CDR2 is YYEEEE. The CDR3 runs 12 residues. V gave up 5 bases and J gave up 7 bases, with 12 bases separating them. The CDR3 sequence: CASRTRQFGYTF. The DNA of the CDR3 is TGTGCCAGCAGGACGAGACAGTTTGGCTACACCTTC.

The rearrangement uses TRBV19 and TRBJ1-5; D is perhaps TRBD1 (5 bases). The V gene's germline CDR1 is LNHDA and CDR2 SQIVND (reference sequence). V lost 5 bases and J 3 bases, leaving 8 bases between the germline ends. The CDR3 consists of 13 residues. The DNA of the CDR3 is TGTGCCAGTAGTCTCAGGGACAATCAGCCCCAGCATTTT. This codes for CASSLRDNQPQHF.

The chain is built from TRBV30 and TRBJ1-3; D ambiguous. The CDR3 consists of 13 residues. CDR1 and CDR2 (germline): GTSNPN, SVGIG (reference sequence). V was pared by 7 bases and J by 1 base, with 11 bases between. The CDR3 protein is CASGDKSGNTIYF. The CDR3, as DNA: TGTGCCTCCGGTGACAAATCTGGAAACACCATATATTTT.

The gene calls are TRBV5-1 and TRBJ2-1, with TRBD2 matching 14 bases. The CDR3 contains 20 residues. Trimming cost V 1 base and J 2 bases; bases outside gene matches: 11. Germline V gives CDR1 SGHRS, CDR2 YFSETQ. CDR3 DNA: TGCGCCAGCAGCTTGTTGCCTGGGACTAGCGGGAGAGGTCCCTACAATGAGCAGTTCTTC. Residues: CASSLLPGTSGRGPYNEQFF.

Only one count was recorded for this clone. This chain uses TRBV19 with TRBJ1-1, with D uncertain. V lost 4 bases, J lost 4 bases, and 7 bases lay in between. Germline CDR1 reads LNHDA; CDR2 reads SQIVND (reference sequence). The CDR3 consists of 12 residues. Here the CDR3 reads CASSSGFTEAFF. CDR3 nucleotides: TGTGCCAGTAGTAGCGGGTTCACTGAAGCTTTCTTT.

The chain couples TRBV27 to TRBJ2-7, with D possibly matching TRBD2 (6 bases). V lost 3 bases, J lost 2 bases, and 8 bases lay in between. Germline CDR1 reads MNHEY; CDR2 reads SMNVEV (reference sequence). This CDR3 comprises 13 residues. CDR3: CASSLWGAYEQYF. The CDR3 DNA follows: TGTGCCAGCAGTTTGTGGGGGGCCTACGAGCAGTACTTC.

This chain joins TRBV7-9 and TRBJ2-7; D is ambiguous. The CDR3 spans 14 residues. Germline CDR1 and CDR2: SEHNR and FQNEAQ (reference sequence). V gave up 2 bases and J gave up 3 bases, with 11 bases separating them. Here the CDR3 DNA reads TGTGCCAGCAGCTTATCTACAGTCTTCTACGAGCAGTACTTC. Translated, it gives CASSLSTVFYEQYF.

V usage is TRBV2 and J usage is TRBJ1-1; D remains ambiguous. V gave up 7 bases and J gave up 6 bases, with 9 bases separating them. CDR1 is SNHLY, CDR2 FYNNEI, per germline. The CDR3 runs 11 residues. CDR3 bases: TGTGCCAGCATGGCGGGCGCTGAAGCTTTCTTT. The encoded protein is CASMAGAEAFF.

The chain links TRBV5-8 to TRBJ2-7; D gene ambiguous. Trimming removed 3 bases at V and 1 base at J, with 17 bases between. The CDR3 is made up of 16 amino acids. Germline V gene lookup returns CDR1 SGHTS and CDR2 YDEGEE. The CDR3 is CASSSETVTGSYEQYF. CDR3 sequence (DNA): TGTGCCAGCAGCTCGGAGACGGTCACCGGGTCCTACGAGCAGTACTTC.